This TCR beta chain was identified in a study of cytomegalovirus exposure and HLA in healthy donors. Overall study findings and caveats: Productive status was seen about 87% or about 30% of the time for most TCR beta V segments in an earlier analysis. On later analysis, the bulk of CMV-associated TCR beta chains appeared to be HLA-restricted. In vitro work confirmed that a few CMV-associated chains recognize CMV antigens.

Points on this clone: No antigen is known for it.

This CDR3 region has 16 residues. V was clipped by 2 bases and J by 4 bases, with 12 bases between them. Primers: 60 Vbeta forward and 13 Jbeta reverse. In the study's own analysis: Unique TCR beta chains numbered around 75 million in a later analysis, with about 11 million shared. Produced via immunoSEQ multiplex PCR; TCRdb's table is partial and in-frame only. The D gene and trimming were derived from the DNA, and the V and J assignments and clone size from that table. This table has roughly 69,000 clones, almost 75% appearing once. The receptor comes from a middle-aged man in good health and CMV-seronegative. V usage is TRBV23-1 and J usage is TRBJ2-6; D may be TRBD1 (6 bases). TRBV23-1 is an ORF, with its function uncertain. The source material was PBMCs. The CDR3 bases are TGCGCCAGCAGTCAAAGGGGGATACGCGGGGCCAACGTCCTGACTTTC. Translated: CASSQRGIRGANVLTF.